A single T cell receptor beta chain is shown here with its context. Its target is unknown. Read coverage stops 3 residues before the CDR3 terminus; the germline J gene supplies the remainder. Germline CDR1 reads LNHDA; CDR2 reads SQIVND (reference sequence). This CDR3 spans 14 amino acids. This sample is part of a study of T cell clonality in common variable immunodeficiency. Clones were sequenced by immunoSEQ multiplex PCR, and TCRdb holds only the in-frame ones, with some missing. This repertoire holds about 59,000 clones, and none appear only once. General study results and limits: CVID subjects shared fewer TCRbeta clones than healthy controls did.

This rearrangement joins TRBV19 to TRBJ1-2, with D maybe TRBD1 (6 bases). This clonotype was obtained from a person between 18 and 70 years old in good health. Sequencing used peripheral blood mononuclear cells. The CDR3: CASSRAGGLRDYTF. CDR3 DNA, as far as it was read: TGTGCCAGTAGTCGAGCGGGGGGGCTAAGGGAC.